This T cell receptor beta chain was recovered during a study of cytomegalovirus exposure and HLA in healthy donors. Using immunoSEQ multiplex PCR, the repertoire was profiled, and TCRdb retains in-frame clones only, with some absent. The sample carries approximately 99,000 clones, 70% to 85% recorded once. Germline V gene sequence: CDR1 MGHDK, CDR2 SYGVNS. The V and J ends lost 3 bases and 7 bases respectively, with 9 bases between them. The length of the CDR3 is 12 residues. The sample was PBMCs. This clonotype was sampled from a woman under 30 in good health and CMV-seronegative. The J gene is TRBJ1-2, the V gene TRBV25-1; D gene ambiguous. The CDR3 region has the DNA TGTGCCAGCAGTGAGTCCGGACTTGGCTACACCTTC. Its protein product is CASSESGLGYTF.